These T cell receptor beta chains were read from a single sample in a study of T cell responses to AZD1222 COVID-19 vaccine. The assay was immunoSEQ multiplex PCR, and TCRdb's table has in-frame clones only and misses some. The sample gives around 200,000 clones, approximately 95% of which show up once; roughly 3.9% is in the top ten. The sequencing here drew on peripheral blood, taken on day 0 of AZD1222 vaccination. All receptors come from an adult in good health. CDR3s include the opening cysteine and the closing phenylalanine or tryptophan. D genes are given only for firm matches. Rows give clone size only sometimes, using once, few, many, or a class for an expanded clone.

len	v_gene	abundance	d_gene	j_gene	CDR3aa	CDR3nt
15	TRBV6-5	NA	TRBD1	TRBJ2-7	CASSYSRTGQREQYF	TGTGCCAGCAGTTACTCCCGCACGGGACAGCGCGAGCAGTACTTC
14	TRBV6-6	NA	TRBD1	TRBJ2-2	CASSRDRATGELFF	TGTGCCAGCAGCCGGGACAGGGCGACCGGGGAGCTGTTTTTT
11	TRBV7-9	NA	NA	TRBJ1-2	CASGQSQGYTF	TGTGCCAGCGGCCAGTCTCAGGGCTACACCTTC
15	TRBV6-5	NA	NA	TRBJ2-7	CASRPGTAIAGEQYF	TGTGCCAGCAGACCCGGGACTGCCATTGCGGGAGAGCAGTACTTC
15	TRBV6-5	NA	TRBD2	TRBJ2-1	CASRTGTSGGNEQFF	TGTGCCAGCAGGACCGGGACTAGCGGTGGTAATGAGCAGTTCTTC
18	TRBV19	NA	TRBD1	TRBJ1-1	CASSPSLRQGKLNTEAFF	TGTGCCAGTAGTCCATCACTTCGACAGGGCAAGTTGAACACTGAAGCTTTCTTT
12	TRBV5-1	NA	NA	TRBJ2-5	CASSLRSETQYF	TGCGCCAGCAGCTTACGTTCGGAGACCCAGTACTTC
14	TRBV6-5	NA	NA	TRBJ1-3	CASSPGGLLNTIYF	TGTGCCAGCAGTCCCGGGGGTTTGTTGAACACCATATATTTT
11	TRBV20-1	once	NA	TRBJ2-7	CSASPNHEQYF	TGCAGTGCTAGTCCTAACCACGAGCAGTACTTC
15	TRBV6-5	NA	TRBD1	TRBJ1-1	CASSTSGTANTEAFF	TGTGCCAGCAGTACCTCCGGGACAGCAAACACTGAAGCTTTCTTT
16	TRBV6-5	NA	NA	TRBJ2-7	CASSYSTSGGPYEQYF	TGTGCCAGCAGTTACTCGACGTCTGGGGGGCCCTACGAGCAGTACTTC
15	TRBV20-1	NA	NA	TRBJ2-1	CSASLGRGAYNEQFF	TGCAGTGCTAGTCTCGGGAGAGGAGCCTACAATGAGCAGTTCTTC
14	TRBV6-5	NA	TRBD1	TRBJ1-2	CASSGRGGAGGYTF	TGTGCCAGCAGCGGGCGAGGGGGCGCGGGTGGCTACACCTTC
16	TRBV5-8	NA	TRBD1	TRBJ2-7	CASRPRDRGLTYEQYF	TGTGCCAGCAGGCCGCGGGACAGGGGGTTAACCTACGAGCAGTACTTC
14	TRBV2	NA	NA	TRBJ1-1	CASSSNLEGTEAFF	TGTGCCAGCAGTAGTAACCTAGAAGGTACTGAAGCTTTCTTT
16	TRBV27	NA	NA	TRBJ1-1	CASRSVVRVMGTEAFF	TGTGCCAGCAGGTCCGTCGTCAGGGTTATGGGCACTGAAGCTTTCTTT
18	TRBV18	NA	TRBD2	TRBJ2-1	CASSPPSGRGGSYNEQFF	TGTGCCAGCTCACCACCTTCCGGGCGCGGGGGATCCTACAATGAGCAGTTCTTC
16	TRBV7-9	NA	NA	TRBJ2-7	CASSYASGALSNEQYF	TGTGCCAGCAGCTATGCCTCCGGCGCCTTGTCTAACGAGCAGTACTTC
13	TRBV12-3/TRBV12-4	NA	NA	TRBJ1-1	CASSWGLGTEAFF	TGTGCCAGCAGTTGGGGATTGGGAACTGAAGCTTTCTTT
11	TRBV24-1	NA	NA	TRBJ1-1	CATSEGIEAFF	TGTGCCACCAGTGAGGGCATTGAAGCTTTCTTT
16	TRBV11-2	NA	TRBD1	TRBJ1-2	CASSPLPSGTGEGYTF	TGTGCCAGCAGCCCCCTCCCCTCCGGGACAGGTGAAGGCTACACCTTC
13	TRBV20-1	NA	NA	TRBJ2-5	CSASAGPQETQYF	TGCAGTGCTAGTGCGGGGCCTCAAGAGACCCAGTACTTC
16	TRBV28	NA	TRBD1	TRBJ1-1	CASSLLLGTGTTEAFF	TGTGCCAGCAGTTTACTGTTAGGGACAGGGACCACTGAAGCTTTCTTT
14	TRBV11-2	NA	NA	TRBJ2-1	CASSLDGRNNEQFF	TGTGCCAGCAGCTTAGACGGCCGTAACAATGAGCAGTTCTTC
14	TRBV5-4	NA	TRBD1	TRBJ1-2	CASSWGQLNYGYTF	TGTGCCAGCAGCTGGGGACAGCTAAACTATGGCTACACCTTC
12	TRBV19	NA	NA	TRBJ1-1	CASISQGTEAFF	TGTGCCAGTATTAGTCAGGGCACTGAAGCTTTCTTT
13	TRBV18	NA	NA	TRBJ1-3	CASSVGPGNTIYF	TGTGCCAGCTCAGTCGGGCCTGGAAACACCATATATTTT
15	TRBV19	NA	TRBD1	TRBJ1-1	CASSPEDRGGAEAFF	TGTGCCAGTAGTCCAGAGGACAGGGGAGGCGCTGAAGCTTTCTTT
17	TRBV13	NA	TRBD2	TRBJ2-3	CASSQYTSGGAADTQYF	TGTGCCAGCAGCCAATACACTAGCGGGGGGGCGGCAGATACGCAGTATTTT
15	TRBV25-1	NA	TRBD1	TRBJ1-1	CASSGPGQMNTEAFF	TGTGCCAGCAGTGGACCGGGACAGATGAACACTGAAGCTTTCTTT
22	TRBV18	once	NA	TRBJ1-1	CASSPRFGGGERQGERNTEAFF	TGTGCCAGCTCACCGAGGTTTGGGGGCGGCGAAAGGCAAGGCGAAAGGAACACTGAAGCTTTCTTT
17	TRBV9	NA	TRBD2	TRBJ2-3	CASSWGLAGGGTDTQYF	TGTGCCAGCAGTTGGGGACTAGCGGGAGGGGGCACAGATACGCAGTATTTT
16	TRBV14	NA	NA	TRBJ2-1	CASSQETGAPYNEQFF	TGTGCCAGCAGCCAAGAAACTGGGGCCCCTTACAATGAGCAGTTCTTC
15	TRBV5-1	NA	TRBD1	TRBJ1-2	CASSFLTGGKNGYTF	TGCGCCAGCAGCTTTTTGACAGGGGGAAAAAATGGCTACACCTTC
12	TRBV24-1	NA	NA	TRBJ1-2	CAALDLSYGYTF	TGTGCCGCCTTGGACCTCAGCTATGGCTACACCTTC
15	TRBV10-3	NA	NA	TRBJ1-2	CAISEADRLNYGYTF	TGTGCCATCAGTGAGGCTGACAGGCTTAACTATGGCTACACCTTC
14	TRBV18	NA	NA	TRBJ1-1	CASSPITANTEAFF	TGTGCCAGCTCACCAATTACAGCGAACACTGAAGCTTTCTTT
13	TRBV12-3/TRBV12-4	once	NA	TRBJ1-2	CASSPNRDHGYTF	TGTGCCAGCAGCCCTAACAGGGATCATGGCTACACCTTC
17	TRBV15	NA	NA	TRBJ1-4	CATSRDLFNIGREKLFF	TGTGCCACCAGCAGAGATTTATTCAACATAGGGCGTGAAAAACTGTTTTTT
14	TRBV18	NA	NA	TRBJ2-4	CASSPTGAKNIQYF	TGTGCCAGCTCACCAACAGGTGCCAAAAACATTCAGTACTTC
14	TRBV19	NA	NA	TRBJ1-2	CATHERRANYGYTF	TGTGCCACCCATGAGCGCAGGGCTAACTATGGCTACACCTTC
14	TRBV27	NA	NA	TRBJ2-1	CASSNDYYYNEQFF	TGTGCCAGCAGCAATGACTACTACTACAATGAGCAGTTCTTC
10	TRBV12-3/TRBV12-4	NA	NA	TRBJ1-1	CASTGPEAFF	TGTGCCAGCACGGGGCCTGAAGCTTTCTTT
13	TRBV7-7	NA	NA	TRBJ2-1	CASSSDTYNEQFF	TGTGCCAGCAGCTCGGACACCTACAATGAGCAGTTCTTC
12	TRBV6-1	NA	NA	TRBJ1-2	CASSENRVGYTF	TGTGCCAGCAGTGAAAATAGGGTCGGCTACACCTTC
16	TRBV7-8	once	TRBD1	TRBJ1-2	CASSLYDRGASYGYTF	TGTGCCAGCAGCTTATACGACAGGGGAGCCTCATATGGCTACACCTTC
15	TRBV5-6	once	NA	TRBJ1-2	CASSSPNLGGYGYTF	TGTGCCAGCAGCTCCCCTAATCTGGGGGGGTATGGCTACACCTTC
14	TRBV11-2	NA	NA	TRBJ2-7	CASSPPGSPYEQYF	TGTGCCAGCAGCCCCCCAGGGAGCCCTTACGAGCAGTACTTC
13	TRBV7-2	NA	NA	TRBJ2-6	CASSVPGANVLTF	TGTGCCAGCAGCGTTCCGGGGGCCAACGTCCTGACTTTC
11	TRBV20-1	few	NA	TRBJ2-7	CSARVRGEQYF	TGCAGTGCTAGAGTCCGGGGCGAGCAGTACTTC
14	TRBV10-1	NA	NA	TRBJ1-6	CASSPLAVGSPLHF	TGCGCCAGCAGTCCACTAGCGGTGGGTTCACCCCTCCACTTT
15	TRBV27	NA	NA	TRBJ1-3	CASSPSRATGNTIYF	TGTGCCAGCAGTCCATCCCGCGCGACTGGAAACACCATATATTTT